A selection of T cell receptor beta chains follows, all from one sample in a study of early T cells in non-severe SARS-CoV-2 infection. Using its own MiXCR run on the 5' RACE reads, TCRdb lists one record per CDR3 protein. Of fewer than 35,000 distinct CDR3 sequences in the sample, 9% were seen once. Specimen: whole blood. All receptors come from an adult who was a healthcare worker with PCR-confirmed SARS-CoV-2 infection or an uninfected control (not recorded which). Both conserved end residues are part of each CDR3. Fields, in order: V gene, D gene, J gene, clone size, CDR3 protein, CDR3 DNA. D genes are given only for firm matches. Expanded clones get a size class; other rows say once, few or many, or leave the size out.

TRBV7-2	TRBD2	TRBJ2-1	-	CASSPPGLAGGHLNEQFF	TGTGCCAGCAGCCCACCAGGACTAGCGGGGGGGCATCTCAATGAGCAGTTCTTC
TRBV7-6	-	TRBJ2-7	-	CASSLAGGRFGYEQYF	TGTGCCAGCAGCTTAGCGGGGGGGCGTTTTGGCTACGAGCAGTACTTC
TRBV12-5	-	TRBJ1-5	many	CASGLGEAGQPQHF	TGTGCTAGTGGTTTGGGCGAAGCCGGTCAGCCCCAGCATTTT
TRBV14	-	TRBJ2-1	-	CASSRSSGGVTYNEQFF	TGTGCCAGCAGCAGGTCCTCCGGGGGCGTCACCTACAATGAGCAGTTCTTC
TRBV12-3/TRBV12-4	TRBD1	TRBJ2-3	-	CASSLARTGAGNTQYF	TGTGCCAGCAGTTTAGCCCGGACAGGGGCCGGGAATACGCAGTATTTT
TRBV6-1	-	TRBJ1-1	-	CASSEGGTRKAFF	TGTGCCAGCAGTGAAGGAGGGACCAGGAAAGCTTTCTTT
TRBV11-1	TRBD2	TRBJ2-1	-	CVSSFGLAGNEQFF	TGTGTCAGCAGCTTTGGACTAGCGGGCAATGAGCAGTTCTTC
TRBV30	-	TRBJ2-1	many	CAWSPGLPQFF	TGTGCCTGGAGTCCGGGACTCCCGCAGTTCTTC
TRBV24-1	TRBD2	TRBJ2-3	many	CATSDLPSGGAIDTQYF	TGTGCCACCAGTGATTTGCCCAGCGGGGGGGCCATAGATACGCAGTATTTT
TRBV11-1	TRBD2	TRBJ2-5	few	CASSLGTSGAKTQYF	TGTGCCAGCAGCTTGGGAACTAGCGGGGCGAAGACCCAGTACTTC
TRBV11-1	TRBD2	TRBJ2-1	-	CASSLSERGFYNEQFF	TGTGCCAGCAGCTTGTCTGAGCGGGGGTTCTACAATGAGCAGTTCTTC
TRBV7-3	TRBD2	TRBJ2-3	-	CASSPTSGGADTQYF	TGTGCCAGCAGTCCCACTAGCGGGGGTGCAGATACGCAGTATTTT
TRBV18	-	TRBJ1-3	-	CASSPESGGNTIYF	TGTGCCAGCTCTCCAGAGTCTGGTGGAAACACCATATATTTT
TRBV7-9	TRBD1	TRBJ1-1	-	CASSWWTGSMNTEAFF	TGTGCCAGCAGCTGGTGGACAGGGAGCATGAACACTGAAGCTTTCTTT
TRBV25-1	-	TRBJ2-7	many	CASGEMRREQYF	TGTGCCAGCGGGGAGATGCGACGAGAGCAGTACTTC
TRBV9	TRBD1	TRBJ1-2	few	CASRDRSYGYTF	TGTGCCAGCAGGGACAGGAGCTATGGCTACACCTTC
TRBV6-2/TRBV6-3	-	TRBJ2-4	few	CASRLEVAKNIQYF	TGTGCCAGCAGGCTCGAGGTAGCCAAAAACATTCAGTACTTC
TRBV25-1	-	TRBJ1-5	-	CASRWGDQPQHF	TGTGCCAGCAGATGGGGGGATCAGCCCCAGCATTTT
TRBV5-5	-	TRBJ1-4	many	CASSLADTFNEKLFF	TGTGCCAGCAGCTTGGCGGACACCTTTAATGAAAAACTGTTTTTT
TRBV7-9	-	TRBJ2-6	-	CASIPGHRSSGANVLTF	TGTGCCAGCATCCCGGGACACAGGAGCTCTGGGGCCAACGTCCTGACTTTC
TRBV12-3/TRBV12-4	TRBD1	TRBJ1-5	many	CASSSQGAGQPQHF	TGTGCCAGCAGTTCACAGGGGGCGGGTCAGCCCCAGCATTTT
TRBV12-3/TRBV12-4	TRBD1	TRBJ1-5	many	CASSPTGGFRNQPQHF	TGTGCCAGCAGCCCGACAGGGGGGTTTCGCAATCAGCCCCAGCATTTT
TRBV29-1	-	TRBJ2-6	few	CSVGSSGANVLTF	TGCAGCGTTGGGAGTTCTGGGGCCAACGTCCTGACTTTC
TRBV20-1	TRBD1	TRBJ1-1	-	CSASRTGWDAEAFF	TGCAGTGCTAGCCGGACAGGATGGGACGCTGAAGCTTTCTTT
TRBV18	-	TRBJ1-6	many	CASSPGADNNSPLHF	TGTGCCAGCTCACCTGGGGCCGACAATAATTCACCCCTCCACTTT